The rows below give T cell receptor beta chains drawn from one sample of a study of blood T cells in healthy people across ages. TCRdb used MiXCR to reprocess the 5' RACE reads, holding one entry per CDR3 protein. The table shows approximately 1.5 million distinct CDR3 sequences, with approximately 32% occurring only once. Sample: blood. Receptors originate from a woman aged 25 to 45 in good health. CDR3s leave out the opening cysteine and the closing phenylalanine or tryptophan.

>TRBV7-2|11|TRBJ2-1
ASSDPRTRHAF
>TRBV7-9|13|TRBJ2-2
ASSPWTIRTGELF
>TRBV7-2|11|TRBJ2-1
ASRSSSLNEQF
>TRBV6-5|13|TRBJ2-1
ASSSILPRYNEQF
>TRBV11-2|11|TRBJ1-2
ASSLRPGTDYT
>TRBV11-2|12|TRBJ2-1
ATLVGPSYNEQF
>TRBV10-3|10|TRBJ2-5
AIGQGEETQY
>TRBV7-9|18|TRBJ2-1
ASSASRLSRLTSSYNEQF
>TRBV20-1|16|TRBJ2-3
SARDLRSGRDLTDTQY
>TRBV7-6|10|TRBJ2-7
ASSLPTGEQY
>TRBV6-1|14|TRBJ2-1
ASSATGTRYYNEQF
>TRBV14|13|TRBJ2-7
ASSLLGAGGYEQY
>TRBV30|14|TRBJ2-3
AWSPGTSGRTDTQY
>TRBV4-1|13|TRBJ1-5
ASSQEGTADQPQH